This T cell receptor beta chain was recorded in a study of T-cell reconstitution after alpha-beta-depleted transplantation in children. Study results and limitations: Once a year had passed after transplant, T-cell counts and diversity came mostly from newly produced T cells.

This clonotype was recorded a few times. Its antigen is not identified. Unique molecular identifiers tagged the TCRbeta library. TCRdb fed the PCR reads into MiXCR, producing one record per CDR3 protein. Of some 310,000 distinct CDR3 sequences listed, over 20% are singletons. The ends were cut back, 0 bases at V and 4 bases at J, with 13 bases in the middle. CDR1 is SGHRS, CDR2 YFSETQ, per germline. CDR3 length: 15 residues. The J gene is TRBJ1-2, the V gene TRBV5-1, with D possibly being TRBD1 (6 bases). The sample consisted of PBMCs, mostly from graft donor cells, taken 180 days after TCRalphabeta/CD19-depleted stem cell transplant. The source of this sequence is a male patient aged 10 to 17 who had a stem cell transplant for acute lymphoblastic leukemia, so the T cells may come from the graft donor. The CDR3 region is CASSLVAGVSYGYTF. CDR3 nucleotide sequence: TGCGCCAGCAGCTTGGTGGCAGGGGTGTCCTATGGCTACACCTTC.